Listed here is a single T cell receptor (beta chain). Antigen: not known. The PCR was carried out with 60 Vbeta primers and 13 Jbeta primers. Using immunoSEQ multiplex PCR, the repertoire was profiled, and TCRdb retains in-frame clones only, with some absent. This sample has 160,000 or so clones, with approximately 80% found just once. This CDR3 contains 16 residues. CDR1 and CDR2 (germline): KGHSH, LQKENI. Unmatched junction bases numbered 5, after V lost 0 bases and J lost 7 bases. The data stem from a study of cytomegalovirus exposure and HLA in healthy donors. Broader study findings: In terms of immune exposure information, only CMV serostatus was available.

The material sequenced was PBMCs. The receptor was derived from a male donor in good health and CMV-seronegative. The V and J genes are TRBV18 and TRBJ2-1; TRBD1 agrees at 11 bases. In DNA, the CDR3 is TGTGCCAGCTCACCACCGATGGGGACAGGGGGAAATGAGCAGTTCTTC. It yields the protein CASSPPMGTGGNEQFF.